This T cell receptor (beta chain) was retrieved from a study of T cell responses to AZD1222 COVID-19 vaccine. The study's findings and limits: Clonal diversity may have been underestimated, and the donors were mostly white British, with more females than males. The CD4 TCRs associated with vaccination extended across spike and predominated at 160-218 and 743-854. After two AZD1222 doses, spike-specific TCR breadth and depth rose versus day 0.

The CDR3 runs to 15 residues. V dropped 7 bases and J dropped 8; count of bases not matched to a gene: 10. Germline V gives CDR1 MDHEN, CDR2 SYDVKM. Data came from immunoSEQ multiplex PCR; TCRdb stores just in-frame clones and leaves some out. This table holds approximately 67,000 clones, roughly 80% found once. About this clone: Antigen unknown.

This sample comprised peripheral blood, obtained on day 0 of AZD1222 vaccination. The source of this sequence is an adult in good health. This chain uses TRBV28 with TRBJ1-6; TRBD1 matches at 8 bases. CDR3 region: CASTLPGQVDSPLHF. CDR3 nucleotides: TGTGCCAGCACCCTACCGGGACAGGTCGATTCACCCCTCCACTTT.